These 29 T cell receptor beta chains came from one sample sequenced in a study of T cell repertoires in cytomegalovirus infection (dated by TCRdb to between 2018 and 2021). Sequenced using an Illumina HiSeq 1500. Through fastp at Q25 and MiXCR, TCRdb rebuilt clones from the public reads, retaining in-frame beta chains. Merged by CDR3 protein, the rows form single entries marked with the most common genes and DNA. The sample profile shows around 290,000 distinct CDR3 sequences; 25% of them were found once. Approximately 13% of the sample is held by the ten biggest clonotypes. The specimen was PBMCs. The receptors originated from a human donor in good health (CMV status not recorded). Some clones in this sample may be carry-over from other donors' samples.

This clonotype was seen at least ten times. V is TRBV2 and J is TRBJ2-7; 7 bases map to TRBD1. V lost 8 bases and J lost 1; bases outside the gene matches: 11. This CDR3 is built from 15 residues. The germline V gene has CDR1 SNHLY and CDR2 FYNNEI. The CDR3 sequence is CASSRRGTVSYEQYF. The CDR3 coding sequence is TGTGCCAGCTCACGAAGGGGGACAGTTTCCTACGAGCAGTACTTC.

This clonotype was picked up a small number of times. The rearrangement uses TRBV28 and TRBJ1-5, with D hard to call. V was pared by 7 bases and J by 1 base, with 5 bases between. This CDR3 contains 12 residues. From germline, CDR1 is MDHEN and CDR2 SYDVKM. This CDR3 is CASTASNQPQHF. In DNA form, the CDR3 reads TGTGCCAGCACAGCGAGCAATCAGCCCCAGCATTTT.

This clonotype was observed at least ten times. This sequence joins TRBV28 and TRBJ1-5; weak D call: TRBD1 (6 bases). Germline V gives CDR1 MDHEN, CDR2 SYDVKM. Trimming took off 7 bases at V and 4 bases at J, with 14 bases between the two ends. The CDR3 runs to 14 residues. For the CDR3, the DNA is TGTGCCAGCACCGAGTACAGGGAGAATCAGCCCCAGCATTTT. It yields the protein CASTEYRENQPQHF.

This clonotype has at least ten counts. The chain is built from TRBV7-2 and TRBJ2-2; possible D gene TRBD2, 6 bases. Germline V lookup: CDR1 SGHTA, CDR2 FQGNSA. Trimming left V 3 bases short and J 0 bases short, with 8 bases between. The CDR3 has 15 amino acids. The CDR3 nucleotides are TGTGCCAGCAGCTTGTGGGGGGCGAACACCGGGGAGCTGTTTTTT. It encodes CASSLWGANTGELFF. The variable domain in full, with the rest retrieved from reference TRBV7-2 and TRBJ2-2, is GAGVSQSPSNKVTEKGKDVELRCDPISGHTALYWYRQSLGQGLEFLIYFQGNSAPDKSGLPSDRFSAERTGGSVSTLTIQRTQQEDSAVYLCASSLWGANTGELFFGEGSRLTVL.

This clonotype was counted ten times or more. This chain links TRBV11-2 with TRBJ2-1, with TRBD2 as a possible D gene (5 bases). V lost 5 bases, J lost 5 bases, and 16 bases lay in between. Germline V CDR1 and CDR2: SGHAT, FQNNGV. CDR3 size: 15 residues. CDR3 region: CASSDPTRGNNEQFF. For the CDR3, the DNA is TGTGCCAGCAGCGATCCCACGCGAGGGAACAATGAGCAGTTCTTC.

V usage is TRBV7-3 and J usage is TRBJ2-1; D gene ambiguous. Trimming took 1 base from V and 7 from J, leaving 8 bases between them. Looked up from germline, CDR1 is SGHTA and CDR2 is FQGTGA. CDR3 size: 13 residues. The CDR3: CASSLMGRNEQFF. In DNA form, the CDR3 reads TGTGCCAGCAGCTTAATGGGCAGGAATGAGCAGTTCTTC.

This clonotype was recorded only once. The CDR3 sequence: CASSFTRAGGLYGYTF. The DNA for the CDR3 is TGTGCCAGCAGTTTCACTAGGGCAGGGGGTCTTTATGGCTACACCTTC. The chain couples TRBV27 to TRBJ1-2, with 7 bases that match TRBD1. Per the germline V gene, CDR1 is MNHEY and CDR2 is SMNVEV (reference sequence). This CDR3 spans 16 amino acids. V gave up 3 bases and J gave up 5 bases; unmatched junction bases: 12.

This rearrangement joins TRBV7-2 to TRBJ1-2; weak D call: TRBD1 (6 bases). The CDR3 runs 13 residues. The germline V and J ends were trimmed by 3 bases and 8 bases, with 13 bases remaining between them. Per germline, CDR1 SGHTA and CDR2 FQGNSA. CDR3 amino acids: CASSLAGALGYTF. The CDR3 bases are TGTGCCAGCAGCTTGGCGGGGGCACTAGGCTACACCTTC.

This clonotype was observed a handful of times. The chain uses TRBV20-1 and TRBJ2-1; 9 bases fit TRBD1. This CDR3 has 13 amino acids. Trimming cost V 4 bases and J 9 bases; bases outside gene matches: 7. The germline V gene encodes CDR1 DFQATT and CDR2 SNEGSKA (reference sequence). DNA for the CDR3: TGCAGTGCTAAACAGGGGGCTAGAAGTGAGCAGTTCTTC. Residues: CSAKQGARSEQFF.

This clonotype was detected ten times or more. V gene TRBV7-2 combines with J gene TRBJ2-7, with D maybe TRBD2 (5 bases). The CDR3 is 16 residues long. The V gene's germline CDR1 is SGHTA and CDR2 FQGNSA. V lost 1 base and J 0 bases, leaving 13 bases between the germline ends. CDR3 loop: CASSLEGVISSYEQYF. As DNA, the CDR3 is TGTGCCAGCAGCTTAGAGGGAGTCATTAGCTCCTACGAGCAGTACTTC.

The chain combines TRBV19 with TRBJ2-7; D possibly corresponds to TRBD1 (6 bases). The CDR3 loop spans 15 amino acids. The V gene's germline CDR1 is LNHDA and CDR2 SQIVND (reference sequence). V was cut by 2 bases and J by 4 bases, with 15 bases left in between. CDR3 protein: CASSISGQPLYEQYF. The CDR3 coding sequence is TGTGCCAGTAGTATATCCGGACAGCCCTTATACGAGCAGTACTTC.

The chain has TRBV6-2 or TRBV6-3 and TRBJ1-5; D gene ambiguous. V was cut by 3 bases and J by 11 bases, with 11 bases left in between. This CDR3 contains 12 residues. The germline V gene encodes CDR1 MNHEY and CDR2 SVGEGT. CDR3: CASSYQFLAQHF. As DNA, the CDR3 is TGTGCCAGCAGTTATCAGTTTTTGGCCCAGCATTTT.

In this sample, this clonotype turned up a few times. This chain uses TRBV7-2 with TRBJ2-3, with 10 bases matching TRBD1. V lost 3 bases to trimming and J lost 5 bases; unmatched junction nucleotides: 8. Germline V CDR1 and CDR2: SGHTA, FQGNSA. The CDR3 covers 16 residues. The DNA for the CDR3 is TGTGCCAGCAGCTTTCAGGGACAGGGGATGGGAGATACGCAGTATTTT. This translates into CASSFQGQGMGDTQYF.

The chain combines TRBV28 with TRBJ1-2; no firm D call. CDR3 size: 12 residues. Germline-derived CDR1 and CDR2 are MDHEN and SYDVKM. V lost 4 bases and J 4 bases, leaving 7 bases between the germline ends. The DNA of the CDR3 is TGTGCCAGCAGTTCGTTATCCTATGGCTACACCTTC. As protein: CASSSLSYGYTF.

The J gene is TRBJ2-5, the V gene TRBV25-1, with TRBD1 identical over 10 bases. The V gene's germline CDR1 is MGHDK and CDR2 SYGVNS. The CDR3 extends over 17 amino acids. The trim removed 3 bases at V and 1 base at J, leaving 8 bases unmatched. The CDR3 DNA sequence: TGTGCCAGCAGTGATAGTAGGACAGGGGGGACCCAAGAGACCCAGTACTTC. It specifies CASSDSRTGGTQETQYF.

This clonotype was detected ten times or more. V and J are TRBV10-1 and TRBJ1-6, with 9 nucleotides matching TRBD1. Germline values: CDR1 WNHNN, CDR2 SYGVQD (reference sequence). V shed 1 base, J shed 11 bases, and the junction held 3 bases outside the gene matches. This CDR3 has 14 amino acids. This CDR3 reads CASSEWTGEAPLHF. Written as DNA, the CDR3 is TGCGCCAGCAGTGAGTGGACAGGGGAAGCACCCCTCCACTTT.

By proportion, this clonotype is medium-sized. This rearrangement joins TRBV7-2 to TRBJ1-2; unclear D gene. Germline V gene lookup returns CDR1 SGHTA and CDR2 FQGNSA. The V and J ends lost 0 bases and 4 bases respectively, with 6 bases between them. CDR3 length: 13 amino acids. Here the CDR3 DNA reads TGTGCCAGCAGCTTAGCAAGACTCTATGGCTACACCTTC. As protein: CASSLARLYGYTF.

This chain uses TRBV12-3 or TRBV12-4 with TRBJ2-1; D is undetermined. The V end lost 3 bases, the J end lost 8 bases, and 5 bases lay between the germline ends. This CDR3 spans 11 amino acids. CDR3: CASSFKDEQFF. The CDR3 DNA reads TGTGCCAGCAGTTTTAAGGATGAGCAGTTCTTC.

This clonotype was counted between two and nine times. The chain employs TRBV2 and TRBJ2-2; D unresolved. Germline V gives CDR1 SNHLY, CDR2 FYNNEI. V lost 4 bases and J lost 4, with 13 bases in between. The CDR3 covers 15 residues. CDR3 in DNA: TGTGCCAGCAGTGTTTATCGTCAGACCACCGGGGAGCTGTTTTTT. This codes for CASSVYRQTTGELFF.

The V and J genes are TRBV27 and TRBJ1-2; D gene uncertain. The CDR3 consists of 12 residues. Germline CDR1 is MNHEY and CDR2 is SMNVEV (reference sequence). With 6 bases removed from V and 8 bases from J, the gap between germline ends came to 13 bases. The CDR3 coding sequence is TGTGCCAGCAGGGACCTTCTGGAAGGCTACACCTTC. Translating it yields CASRDLLEGYTF.

In this sample, this clonotype turned up a few times. The chain recombines TRBV14 with TRBJ2-7, with D uncertain. Germline assignment: CDR1 SGHDN and CDR2 FVKESK. There are 13 residues in the CDR3. The ends were cut back, 1 base at V and 2 bases at J, with 6 bases in the middle. The CDR3 loop is CASSQALTYEQYF. DNA for the CDR3: TGTGCCAGCAGCCAAGCCCTTACCTACGAGCAGTACTTC.

Of note for this clonotype: One junction end disagrees with the germline gene, perhaps due to a read error. V gene TRBV18 combines with J gene TRBJ2-1; 9 positions agree with TRBD2. This CDR3 has 11 amino acids. The V gene's germline CDR1 is KGHSH and CDR2 LQKENI. CDR3 protein: CASSPGGRAVF. DNA for the CDR3: TGTGCCAGCTCACCGGGCGGGAGGGCCGTCTTC.

This clonotype appeared many times. The chain carries TRBV6-1 and TRBJ2-3; D may be TRBD1 (6 bases). Deletions cut 3 bases from V and 1 base from J, with 14 bases between. The CDR3 length is 16 residues. The germline V gene encodes CDR1 MNHNS and CDR2 SASEGT. CDR3 DNA sequence: TGTGCCAGCAGTGATTTCACGCGACAGGGCACAGATACGCAGTATTTT. Protein sequence: CASSDFTRQGTDTQYF.

In this sample, this clonotype turned up many times. CDR3: CASSLARGWVSEQYF. The CDR3 DNA sequence: TGTGCCAGCAGCTTGGCCAGGGGCTGGGTCTCCGAGCAGTACTTC. The V gene is TRBV5-4, the J gene TRBJ2-7, with D possibly TRBD1 on 6 matching bases. The CDR3 runs 15 residues. V was cut by 0 bases and J by 6 bases, with 16 bases left in between. The germline gives CDR1 SGHNT, CDR2 YYREEE (reference sequence).

The J gene is TRBJ1-6, the V gene TRBV28; D not certain. Germline CDR1 is MDHEN and CDR2 is SYDVKM. V lost 2 bases and J lost 5, with 7 bases in between. The CDR3 consists of 14 residues. DNA for the CDR3: TGTGCCAGCAGTTTAACGGGGAATAATTCACCCCTCCACTTT. Its protein is CASSLTGNNSPLHF.

This clonotype was found many times. The chain recombines TRBV7-2 with TRBJ1-3; possibly TRBD1 for D (5 bases). With 1 base removed from V and 0 bases from J, the gap between germline ends came to 16 bases. Germline V gene sequence: CDR1 SGHTA, CDR2 FQGNSA. The length of the CDR3 is 18 residues. The CDR3 DNA follows: TGTGCCAGCAGCTTAGATTTCCGGGGGACTATCTCTGGAAACACCATATATTTT. It codes for CASSLDFRGTISGNTIYF.

This chain links TRBV6-2 or TRBV6-3 with TRBJ2-2, with D perhaps TRBD2 (6 bases). With 6 bases removed from V and 5 bases from J, the gap between germline ends came to 13 bases. This CDR3 contains 14 residues. Germline V gene lookup returns CDR1 MNHEY and CDR2 SVGEGT. The CDR3 is CASSRGGRTGELFF. CDR3 coding DNA: TGTGCCAGCAGCAGAGGAGGGAGGACCGGGGAGCTGTTTTTT.

This clonotype was observed at least ten times. V is TRBV7-2 and J is TRBJ2-4; 7 bases fit TRBD1. V trimming: 1 base; J trimming: 11 bases; junction bases outside the gene matches: 2. Germline CDR1 SGHTA, CDR2 FQGNSA. CDR3 size: 12 residues. CDR3 coding DNA: TGTGCCAGCAGCTTAGGAGGGGGCGTTCAGTACTTC. Translation: CASSLGGGVQYF.

The rearrangement links TRBV9 to TRBJ1-1, with TRBD1 matching over 10 bases. The CDR3 totals 16 residues. Germline V gene data show CDR1 as SGDLS and CDR2 as YYNGEE. V shed 4 bases and J 1 base; nucleotides not matched to a gene: 7. This CDR3 reads CASSPRDRGSNTEAFF. As DNA, the CDR3 is TGTGCCAGCAGCCCCCGGGACAGGGGATCGAACACTGAAGCTTTCTTT.